This T cell receptor beta chain was recorded in a study of cytomegalovirus exposure and HLA in healthy donors (dated by TCRdb to 2016 to 2017). At the level of the whole study: An earlier analysis of approximately 640 of the donors reported 250 to 350 Gb of sequence data and approximately 110 million unique TCR beta sequences from some 180 million T cells. Roughly 300 gigabases of sequencing data and approximately 84 million unique TCR sequences were included in an early release covering about 620 HLA-typed donors. Of the 350 to 450 genotyped donors, over 70% fell in the genetic ancestry cluster associated with self-reported Caucasian donors. The aim of the study was to test whether cataloging public T cell receptors could identify signatures of past pathogen exposure. The study profiled the T cell repertoires of more than 500 subjects by immunosequencing and related them to cytomegalovirus serostatus. In addition to the first cohort of 650 to 800 subjects, a separate validation cohort of under 150 different subjects was used. High-throughput TCR immunosequencing, statistical association of individual TCRs with disease status, and machine learning were combined to predict cytomegalovirus infection status. To study patterns of TCR occurrence, a later analysis re-analyzed previously published TCR beta repertoires from several hundred donors and added high-resolution HLA genotyping. The later analysis used no new phenotypic data to find candidate immune exposures, relying instead on TCR beta sequences and their occurrence across donors. An earlier analysis of approximately 580 of the donors used high-throughput TCR beta sequencing to judge whether each TCR beta V gene segment behaved as functional or pseudogenic. Donor age, sex, ethnicity and CMV serostatus were compiled alongside the repertoire data. A later genetic analysis took genome-wide SNP genotypes for about three fifths of the 666 donors and used that subset as a discovery cohort. All discovery cohort repertoires had been generated on a single sequencing platform. HLA typing covered class I and class II loci at four-digit resolution. Typing coverage differed by locus: A, B, C, DRB1 and DQB1 were typed in about 629-640 donors, DQA1 in around 500, DPA1 in 600 to 610, and DPB1 in 472. Roughly 5 DR-DQ haplotypes were treated as single units for association and clustering because of strong linkage in the cohort. Among roughly 400 genotyped donors of the cohort, an average of 235,054 unique TCR beta nucleotide sequences were sequenced per donor, roughly 18% of them non-productive. Study-level results and caveats: A few of the identified cytomegalovirus-associated TCR beta chains were confirmed in vitro to be specific for cytomegalovirus antigens. The earlier analysis of 587 of the donors excluded seventeen rarely observed V segments, including chromosome 9 orphons, because counts were too low. In the study, approximately 160 TCR beta chains were listed as associated with cytomegalovirus. In a later analysis, TCR association rates were found to vary across HLA loci, with the most associated TCRs seen for DRB1 alleles and the fewest for HLA-C alleles. A cluster of highly shared sequence variants was judged likely to represent a technical artifact of the sequencing pipeline. Most TCR sequences were seen in very few donors, while some public TCRs were found in many individuals. According to a later analysis, parvovirus B19, influenza, CMV and Epstein-Barr virus appeared linked to several top co-occurrence clusters. The authors suggested that the approach could potentially be extended to other disease states and immunological phenotypes. A further reported finding was that TCR beta sequences accurately predicted the HLA-A and HLA-B alleles for most subjects in the first cohort. A later analysis associated 17,000 or so TCR beta sequences with specific HLA alleles at a false discovery rate of 0.05. An association between a missense DCLRE1C variant and V-gene and J-gene trimming of TCR beta chains was found in a later genetic analysis and replicated in an independent cohort. According to a later analysis, most CMV-associated TCR beta chains appeared to be HLA-restricted, and the HLA associations seemed to be driven largely by CMV exposure. An earlier analysis of 587 of the donors showed that most TCR beta V segments appeared in productive rearrangements either about 87% or about 30% of the time, which broadly matched IMGT annotations. In a later analysis, HLA-associated TCR beta chains showed more clonal expansion and lower generation probabilities than non-associated chains that were equally common. Correlated functional status among segregating V segments might be attributable to linkage disequilibrium, but an unknown experimental factor could not be ruled out. A later genetic analysis reported fewer N-insertions in productive TCRs among donors in an Asian-associated ancestry cluster than the approximately 670-donor mean. Because the 87-base-pair reads could not distinguish some IMGT-functional V segments, including TRBV6-2 and TRBV6-3, those segments were excluded. Assigning TCR associations to individual alleles was difficult when HLA alleles, especially DR and DQ, strongly co-occurred. Because some donors lacked HLA typing at each locus, the association tests relied only on the typed subset. Presence/absence analyses assumed roughly uniform sequencing depth across donors, an assumption that may not hold. The classifier was reported to diagnose cytomegalovirus status with high specificity and sensitivity in both the original and validation cohorts. Immune exposure information for the cohort was limited to CMV serostatus. In this cohort, only TCR beta chains were sequenced, and detectable features were limited by the absence of alpha or paired-chain data.

As concerns this clone: Its specific antigen is unknown. Base quality data are lacking; no much larger clone is found one base away.

Library preparation was by the immunoSEQ multiplex PCR assay. For the multiplex PCR, a mixture combining 60 forward primers for TCR Vbeta segments and 13 reverse primers for TCR Jbeta segments was used. A multiplex PCR assay on genomic DNA amplified the CDR3 region of rearranged TCR beta genes. Amplified TCR beta libraries were sequenced as 87-base-pair reads on the Illumina HiSeq System. In the authors' own workflow: A later analysis tallied tens of millions of unique TCR beta chains across the 650 to 750 repertoires, and approximately 9.9 million of those chains were shared by two or more donors. Raw reads were error-corrected and collapsed into unique sequences by a nearest-neighbor algorithm in which closely related sequences were merged to remove PCR and sequencing errors. CDR3 sequences were aligned to IMGT reference sequences to assign V, D and J gene segments. For a sequence to be retained, a match of at least six nucleotides was required to both a V gene segment and a J gene segment. Rearrangements were called productive when the CDR3 lacked stop codons and stayed in frame with V and J; all others were non-productive. Following IMGT convention, CDR3 was defined as the stretch from the second conserved V-encoded cysteine to the conserved J-encoded phenylalanine. The earlier analysis of about 560 of the donors excluded any sequence lacking an unambiguous match to a single V gene segment. In an earlier analysis of several hundred of the donors, V segments were called functional above 56.7% productive rearrangements and were called segregating when the between-donor standard deviation exceeded 5%. A statistical classification framework was built for diagnosing cytomegalovirus status from the catalog of TCR beta chain sequences. In a later analysis, TCR nucleotide sequences were compared against IMGT/GENE-DB human TR gene sequences so that V and J genes could be assigned. Using the TCRdist pipeline, a later analysis assigned CDR3 sequences along with most-parsimonious VDJ recombination scenarios. In a later analysis, each TCR beta chain was defined by its CDR3 amino acid sequence together with its V-gene family, and reads lacking a unique V-gene family were excluded. As a way to deal with suspected cross-contamination and a sequencing artifact, a later analysis dropped hundreds of nucleotide sequences that were highly shared and had low generation probability. A later analysis calculated a clonal expansion index for each public chain from normalized within-repertoire ranks of inferred template counts. In a later analysis, generation probabilities were computed using a VDJ recombination model fitted to out-of-frame rearrangements, and the results were checked against IGoR. In a later analysis, TCR-TCR, TCR-HLA and TCR-CMV co-occurrence was scored with hypergeometric tests, and a repertoire-size bias correction was applied to TCR pairs. False discovery rates were estimated in a later analysis by permuting HLA or CMV assignments 20 times. In a later analysis, co-occurring TCRs were grouped with DBSCAN, and TCRdist sequence similarity was added when clustering was performed within HLA-allele-positive subsets. Repertoires with fewer than 30,000 or more than 120,000 public chains were left out of co-occurrence clustering, as were four to six repertoires with anomalous nucleotide sharing. This is the immuneACCESS table as TCRdb keeps it, with only in-frame sequences that have V and J called. A part of the clones is gone; compared with another copy, unresolved V genes explain less than half, and the rest is unexplained. V, J and clone size derive from that table, while D and trimming were established from the DNA sequence. In all, the sample holds around 150,000 clones, and under 75% of those were seen once. Of the sample, roughly 7.1% is held by the ten largest clones.

The cohort consisted of 650 to 700 healthy bone marrow donors. At the time of sampling, all cohort members were nominally healthy, though unrecorded immune exposures were likely present. The donor was CMV seropositive and was included in the group of about 290 seropositive cohort members. Each donor provided a peripheral blood sample, and peripheral blood mononuclear cells were used for TCR beta sequencing. The Qiagen DNeasy Blood Extraction Kit was used to extract genomic DNA from the blood cell samples. The germline V gene specifies LGHNA as CDR1 and YSLEER as CDR2. Trimming accounts for 2 bases at V and 6 bases at J, while the number of junction bases matched to no gene is 6. The CDR3 runs 15 residues from the cysteine to the phenylalanine. Only the CDR3 DNA stays, 45 bases, in frame from base 1.

Material: PBMCs. The chain was built from TRBV4-3 and TRBJ2-1; TRBD2 matches 8 bases in the middle. The clonotype comes from a man aged 40-49 years in good health and CMV-seropositive. For the CDR3, the sequence is CASSQPSGLSNEQFF. The nucleotide sequence reads TGCGCCAGCAGCCAACCTAGCGGGCTTTCCAATGAGCAGTTCTTC.